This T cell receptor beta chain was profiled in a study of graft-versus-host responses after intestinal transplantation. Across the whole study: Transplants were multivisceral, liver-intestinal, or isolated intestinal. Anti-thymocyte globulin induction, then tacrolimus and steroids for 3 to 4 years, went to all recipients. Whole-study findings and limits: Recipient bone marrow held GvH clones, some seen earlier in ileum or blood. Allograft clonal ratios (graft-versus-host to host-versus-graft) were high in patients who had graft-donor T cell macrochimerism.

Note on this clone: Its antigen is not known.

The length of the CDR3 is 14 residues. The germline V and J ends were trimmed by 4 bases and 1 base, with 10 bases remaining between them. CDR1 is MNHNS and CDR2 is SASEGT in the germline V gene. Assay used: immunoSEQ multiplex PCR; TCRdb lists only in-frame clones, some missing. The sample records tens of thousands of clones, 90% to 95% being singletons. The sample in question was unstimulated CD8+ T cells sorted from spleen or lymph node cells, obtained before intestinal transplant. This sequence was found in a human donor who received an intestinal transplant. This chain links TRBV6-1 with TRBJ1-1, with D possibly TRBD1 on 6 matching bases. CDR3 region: CASSVGRGNTEAFF. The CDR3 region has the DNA TGTGCCAGCAGTGTGGGCAGGGGGAACACTGAAGCTTTCTTT.